One and the same sample provided the 10 T cell receptor beta chains below, sequenced in a study of cytomegalovirus exposure and HLA in healthy donors. The primer mix had 60 Vbeta and 13 Jbeta primers. Produced via immunoSEQ multiplex PCR; TCRdb's table is partial and in-frame only. This sample has around 150,000 clones, with 60% to 80% found just once. The specimen sequenced was PBMCs. Receptors were obtained from a man aged 30 to 39 in good health and CMV-seronegative.

The J gene is TRBJ2-7, the V gene TRBV5-4; D is unresolved. Germline CDR1 SGHNT, CDR2 YYREEE (reference sequence). The CDR3 consists of 13 residues. The V gene lost 1 base and the J gene lost 3 bases, with 8 bases spanning the gap. CDR3 residues: CASSLTTGYEQYF. The CDR3 DNA is TGTGCCAGCAGCTTGACGACGGGCTACGAGCAGTACTTC.

The chain has TRBV5-8 and TRBJ1-2, with D perhaps TRBD1 (5 bases). The CDR3 length is 17 residues. Trimming shortened V by 4 bases and J by 2 bases, and 21 bases separated the two germline ends. The germline gives CDR1 SGHTS, CDR2 YDEGEE. CDR3 sequence: CASSPTTWGQGNYGYTF. CDR3 DNA sequence: TGTGCCAGCAGCCCCACAACCTGGGGCCAGGGCAACTATGGCTACACCTTC.

DNA for the CDR3: TGTGCCAGCAGCGTAGATCCACAGGGGGCCTACGAGCAGTACTTC. Its translation is CASSVDPQGAYEQYF. The chain has TRBV9 and TRBJ2-7, with 8 bases fitting TRBD1. Germline V CDR1 and CDR2: SGDLS, YYNGEE. V dropped 0 bases and J dropped 2; count of bases not matched to a gene: 4. This CDR3 has 15 residues.

This chain links TRBV6-5 with TRBJ1-5; maybe TRBD1 (5 bases). Trimming left V 5 bases short and J 4 bases short, with 12 bases between. The germline CDR1 and CDR2 sequences are MNHEY and SVGAGI. CDR3 length: 14 amino acids. CDR3 DNA: TGTGCCAGCAGTGAAGGGGCGGGGAATCAGCCCCAGCATTTT. It is translated as CASSEGAGNQPQHF.

The rearrangement uses TRBV7-8 and TRBJ1-4; D is unresolved. The CDR3 contains 15 residues. Trimming stripped 6 bases from V and 3 bases from J, with 14 bases between. CDR1 is SGHVS, CDR2 FQNEAQ, per germline. CDR3 bases: TGTGCCAGCAGTGTGAGCGGAGCGGCTAATGAAAAACTGTTTTTT. It encodes CASSVSGAANEKLFF.

This clone was observed a single time. The chain is built from TRBV7-2 and TRBJ2-7; the match to TRBD2 covers 11 bases. This CDR3 contains 14 residues. V dropped 5 bases and J dropped 3; count of bases not matched to a gene: 3. CDR1 and CDR2 from the germline V gene are SGHTA and FQGNSA. For the CDR3, the DNA is TGTGCCAGCAGCCCTGGGACTAGCGGCTACGAGCAGTACTTC. Encoded protein: CASSPGTSGYEQYF.

The gene calls are TRBV15 and TRBJ1-4; perhaps TRBD1 as D (5 bases). In germline, CDR1 is LNHNV, CDR2 YYDKDF (reference sequence). The V end lost 8 bases, the J end lost 5 bases, and 12 bases lay between the germline ends. CDR3 length: 13 amino acids. CDR3 region: CATGAELNEKLFF. The CDR3 DNA is TGTGCCACCGGGGCCGAATTAAATGAAAAACTGTTTTTT.

The CDR3 DNA is TGCGCCAGCAAACTTCCCGGGGTTTCCGACTATGGCTACACCTTC. Amino acids: CASKLPGVSDYGYTF. V gene TRBV10-2 combines with J gene TRBJ1-2, with D hard to call. Germline loops: CDR1 WSHSY, CDR2 SAAADI. The CDR3 extends over 15 amino acids. Trimming cost V 7 bases and J 3 bases, with 18 bases left between them.

This clone came up once. The chain uses TRBV5-1 and TRBJ1-2; D ambiguous. The CDR3 has 13 residues. Per the germline V gene, CDR1 is SGHRS and CDR2 is YFSETQ. V shed 0 bases and J shed 5 bases, with 8 bases lying between them. The CDR3 sequence is CASSLADSYGYTF. The CDR3 nucleotides read TGCGCCAGCAGCTTGGCAGATTCTTATGGCTACACCTTC.

V and J are TRBV19 and TRBJ2-3, with D possibly TRBD2 on 5 matching bases. Germline V gives CDR1 LNHDA, CDR2 SQIVND (reference sequence). The V and J ends lost 5 bases and 2 bases respectively, with 14 bases between them. This CDR3 has 15 residues. The CDR3, as DNA: TGTGCCAGTAGTGCCTCCATGGACTCCACAGATACGCAGTATTTT. It yields the protein CASSASMDSTDTQYF.